The rows below give T cell receptor beta chains drawn from one sample of a study of sequential checkpoint blockade in melanoma. Profiled with immunoSEQ multiplex PCR; TCRdb holds only in-frame clones, not every one. The data contain fewer than 35,000 clones, 77% of them singletons. The specimen was CD8+ T cells sorted from blood (inferred from file names), collected from a patient given nivolumab and ipilimumab in sequence. Receptor source: a human donor with melanoma. Both conserved end residues are part of each CDR3. A D gene is named only where the DNA matches it firmly. Only some rows state a clone size, as once, few, many or a class for expanded clones.

.	TRBV29-1	TRBJ1-2	.	CSVDPREIWELASGYTF	TGCAGCGTTGACCCAAGGGAAATATGGGAGCTCGCGAGTGGCTACACCTTC
.	TRBV4-3	TRBJ1-6	.	CASSQEIRMGRHSPLHF	TGCGCCAGCAGCCAAGAGATACGTATGGGCCGACATTCACCCCTCCACTTT
.	TRBV6-5	TRBJ1-1	.	CASITGAFF	TGTGCCAGCATAACAGGAGCTTTCTTT
.	TRBV28	TRBJ2-4	.	CASSLSGENIQYF	TGTGCCAGCAGTTTATCGGGGGAAAACATTCAGTACTTC
.	TRBV27	TRBJ2-1	TRBD2	CASSLWKGRGGYNEQFF	TGTGCCAGCAGTTTATGGAAAGGGCGGGGGGGCTACAATGAGCAGTTCTTC
once	TRBV7-8	TRBJ1-3	.	CASSLAPRSGNTIYF	TGTGCCAGCAGCTTAGCACCGCGCTCTGGAAACACCATATATTTT
.	TRBV4-1	TRBJ2-2	.	CASPEPLTGELFF	TGCGCCAGTCCGGAGCCGCTAACCGGGGAGCTGTTTTTT
.	TRBV7-3	TRBJ2-2	TRBD1	CASSIYYRGRPTGELFF	TGTGCCAGCAGCATCTACTACAGGGGGCGACCCACCGGGGAGCTGTTTTTT
once	TRBV7-9	TRBJ1-2	.	CASSQGIGLNYGYTF	TGCGCCAGCAGCCAAGGGATTGGACTTAACTATGGCTACACCTTC
.	TRBV29-1	TRBJ1-1	.	CSVGPGHLNTEAFF	.
.	TRBV9	TRBJ2-2	TRBD1	CASSPGGSGELFF	TGTGCCAGCAGCCCAGGGGGCTCCGGGGAGCTGTTTTTT
.	TRBV29-1	TRBJ1-2	TRBD1	CSVEDMGQGDYGYTF	TGCAGCGTTGAAGATATGGGACAGGGGGACTATGGCTACACCTTC
.	TRBV5-6	TRBJ2-3	TRBD2	CASSPTTSGTDTQYF	TGTGCCAGCAGCCCGACGACTAGCGGCACAGATACGCAGTATTTT
.	TRBV28	TRBJ2-7	TRBD1	CATTNRDRPYEQYF	TGTGCCACCACGAACCGGGACAGACCTTACGAGCAGTACTTC
.	TRBV19	TRBJ2-7	TRBD1	CASSIGQGVNEQYF	TGTGCCAGTAGTATAGGACAGGGGGTCAACGAGCAGTACTTC
once	TRBV14	TRBJ2-7	.	CASSQAGHYEQYF	TGTGCCAGCAGCCAAGCAGGGCACTACGAGCAGTACTTC
.	TRBV5-5	TRBJ2-7	.	CASSFPDSHEQYF	TGTGCCAGCAGCTTTCCGGACAGTCACGAGCAGTACTTC
.	TRBV9	TRBJ2-1	TRBD2	CASSVSGGAGNEQFF	TGTGCCAGCAGCGTTAGCGGGGGGGCTGGGAATGAGCAGTTCTTC
few	TRBV19	TRBJ2-7	TRBD1	CASSSGQLSYEQYF	TGTGCCAGTAGTTCGGGACAGCTATCCTACGAGCAGTACTTC
.	TRBV19	TRBJ2-1	TRBD2	CASSISAGSYNEQFF	TGTGCCAGTAGTATTTCAGCGGGGTCCTACAATGAGCAGTTCTTC
.	TRBV7-9	TRBJ1-2	.	CASSLVLRGYGYTF	TGTGCCAGCAGCTTAGTACTGCGAGGCTATGGCTACACCTTC
large	TRBV6-5	TRBJ1-1	TRBD1	CASSIGTVNTEAFF	TGTGCCAGCAGTATCGGGACAGTTAACACTGAAGCTTTCTTT
.	TRBV6-4	TRBJ1-1	TRBD1	CASSDTTGGEAFF	TGTGCCAGCAGTGACACAACAGGGGGCGAAGCTTTCTTT
.	TRBV7-9	TRBJ2-1	TRBD2	CASSSPTSTISDEQFF	TGTGCCAGCAGCTCGCCGACTAGCACTATAAGCGATGAGCAGTTCTTC
.	TRBV7-2	TRBJ2-7	TRBD1	CASSWGTEGYEQYF	TGTGCCAGCAGCTGGGGGACAGAAGGCTACGAGCAGTACTTC
.	TRBV15	TRBJ2-1	.	CATRGGQSSYNEQFF	TGTGCCACCAGGGGGGGACAGTCCTCCTACAATGAGCAGTTCTTC
.	TRBV28	TRBJ1-2	TRBD1	CASSQGAGYTF	TGTGCCAGCAGTCAGGGGGCGGGCTACACCTTC
.	TRBV7-3	TRBJ2-1	TRBD2	CASSSLAGAYNEQFF	TGTGCCAGCAGCTCCCTAGCGGGGGCCTACAATGAGCAGTTCTTC
.	TRBV9	TRBJ1-1	TRBD1	CASSLGQGNTEAFF	TGTGCCAGCAGCCTAGGACAGGGGAACACTGAAGCTTTCTTT
.	TRBV4-3	TRBJ1-2	.	CASSQDWSGEPSGYTF	TGCGCCAGCAGCCAAGATTGGTCTGGGGAGCCTAGCGGCTACACCTTC
few	TRBV5-1	TRBJ1-2	TRBD1	CASSLDRGRGGYTF	TGCGCCAGCAGCTTGGACAGGGGGCGCGGTGGCTACACCTTC
.	TRBV7-9	TRBJ1-1	TRBD1	CASSLVLRGLTEAFF	TGTGCCAGCAGCTTAGTTCTCAGGGGGCTCACTGAAGCTTTCTTT
.	TRBV7-9	TRBJ2-3	.	CASSLGLGPDTQYF	TGTGCCAGCAGCTTAGGTCTGGGGCCAGATACGCAGTATTTT
.	TRBV28	TRBJ2-7	TRBD1	CASTRHRDRGFSSYEQYF	TGTGCCAGCACCCGTCACCGGGACAGGGGGTTTAGCTCCTACGAGCAGTACTTC
.	TRBV7-2	TRBJ1-6	TRBD1	CASSSSGGGNSPLHF	TGTGCCAGCAGCTCTTCAGGGGGCGGAAATTCACCCCTCCACTTT
.	TRBV27	TRBJ2-7	TRBD1	CASSFGTGGYEQYF	TGTGCCAGCAGTTTCGGGACAGGGGGCTACGAGCAGTACTTC
.	TRBV6-5	TRBJ2-7	TRBD2	CASSYVGGTYEQYF	TGTGCCAGCAGTTATGTGGGGGGGACCTACGAGCAGTACTTC
.	TRBV7-9	TRBJ2-2	TRBD1	CASSLETGKYTGELFF	TGTGCCAGCAGCTTAGAGACAGGGAAATACACCGGGGAGCTGTTTTTT
.	TRBV6-5	TRBJ1-1	TRBD1	CASSSGQGFTEAFF	TGTGCCAGCAGTTCGGGACAGGGCTTCACTGAAGCTTTCTTT
.	TRBV4-2	TRBJ2-7	TRBD2	CASSQVLTSGSYEQYF	TGTGCCAGCAGCCAAGTTTTAACTAGCGGGAGCTACGAGCAGTACTTC
few	TRBV14	TRBJ2-3	.	CASSQVGGGTQYF	TGTGCCAGCAGCCAAGTTGGTGGAGGTACGCAGTATTTT
.	TRBV27	TRBJ2-7	.	CASSLNVGGEQYF	TGTGCCAGCAGCTTGAACGTAGGAGGGGAGCAGTACTTC
few	TRBV19	TRBJ1-2	.	CASSIRPSGGYTF	TGTGCCAGTAGTATAAGGCCCAGCGGTGGCTACACCTTC
once	TRBV4-3	TRBJ2-3	.	CASSQELVADTQYF	TGCGCCAGCAGCCAAGAACTAGTGGCAGATACGCAGTATTTT
.	TRBV2	TRBJ1-5	.	CASRDQRSSNQPQHF	TGTGCCAGCAGGGATCAAAGGAGTAGCAATCAGCCCCAGCATTTT